A single sample gave rise to the 17 T cell receptor beta chains below, sequenced in a study of OX40 agonist ivuxolimab in advanced cancers. Measured with immunoSEQ multiplex PCR; TCRdb has only the in-frame clones, and not every one. Among more than 55,000 clones listed, about 90% were seen once. The material was CD4+ or CD8+ T cells sorted from blood, obtained in a trial of the OX40 agonist ivuxolimab. The receptor source for this set is an adult with an advanced solid tumor such as melanoma, head and neck, liver or kidney cancer.

The V call is TRBV27, the J call TRBJ1-5; TRBD1 might be the D (5 bases). This CDR3 is 14 amino acids long. Trimming left V 0 bases short and J 4 bases short, with 7 bases between. From germline, CDR1 is MNHEY and CDR2 SMNVEV (reference sequence). As DNA, the CDR3 is TGTGCCAGCAGTTTATCACGGGGGAATCAGCCCCAGCATTTT. Its translation is CASSLSRGNQPQHF.

The CDR3 sequence: CASSLGTGVYNEQFF. CDR3 coding DNA: TGTGCCAGCTCACTCGGGACAGGGGTTTACAATGAGCAGTTCTTC. The rearrangement joins TRBV18 to TRBJ2-1, with TRBD1 identical over 10 bases. The CDR3 extends over 15 amino acids. Trimming took 4 bases from V and 4 from J; bases not matched to a gene: 4. CDR1 and CDR2 (germline): KGHSH, LQKENI.

The chain has TRBV7-2 and TRBJ2-5; 7 bases fit TRBD2. Trimming removed 0 bases from V and 2 bases from J; junction bases left unmatched: 6. Germline-derived CDR1 and CDR2 are SGHTA and FQGNSA. This CDR3 is built from 16 residues. The CDR3 bases are TGTGCCAGCAGCTTAGCCACGGCTAGCGGACAAGAGACCCAGTACTTC. This encodes CASSLATASGQETQYF.

The gene calls are TRBV5-5 and TRBJ2-1; 14 positions agree with TRBD2. The CDR3 runs to 17 residues. The V gene end was trimmed by 4 bases and the J gene end by 0 bases; junction bases not matched to a gene: 3. Germline V gene data show CDR1 as SGHKS and CDR2 as YYEKEE (reference sequence). The CDR3 loop reads CASSPGTSGSSYNEQFF. CDR3 bases: TGTGCCAGCAGCCCCGGGACTAGCGGGAGCTCCTACAATGAGCAGTTCTTC.

The chain employs TRBV11-2 and TRBJ2-7; 16 bases line up with TRBD2. This CDR3 is 17 amino acids long. Per the germline V gene, CDR1 is SGHAT and CDR2 is FQNNGV. Losses at the gene ends were 4 bases for V and 5 bases for J; bases not matched to a gene: 8. CDR3 nucleotide sequence: TGTGCCAGCAGCTCTCCGGGACTAGCGGGAGGGCGCGACGAGCAGTACTTC. Its protein product is CASSSPGLAGGRDEQYF.

The sample holds a few counts of this clone. This chain connects TRBV19 to TRBJ1-1, with a tentative D call TRBD1 (5 bases). This CDR3 spans 14 amino acids. Trimming left V 3 bases short and J 6 bases short, with 14 bases between. Germline loops: CDR1 LNHDA, CDR2 SQIVND (reference sequence). CDR3 in amino acids: CASSINGMTAEAFF. The CDR3 region has the DNA TGTGCCAGTAGTATCAATGGGATGACAGCTGAAGCTTTCTTT.

The CDR3 DNA reads as TGTGCCAGCAGTGGGAGGGGGGCGGAGCAGTTCTTC. It translates to CASSGRGAEQFF. The J gene is TRBJ2-1, the V gene TRBV25-1, with D possibly being TRBD1 or TRBD2 (6 bases each). The CDR3 loop spans 12 amino acids. The germline CDR1 and CDR2 sequences are MGHDK and SYGVNS. Trimming cost V 4 bases and J 10 bases, with 11 bases left between them.

The V call is TRBV7-2, the J call TRBJ2-3; 10 positions match TRBD2. The germline V gene encodes CDR1 SGHTA and CDR2 FQGNSA. This CDR3 has 16 residues. V lost 5 bases to trimming and J lost 2 bases; unmatched junction nucleotides: 7. DNA of the CDR3: TGTGCCAGCAGCCCATCTAGCGGGAGATTCACAGATACGCAGTATTTT. The encoded protein is CASSPSSGRFTDTQYF. The full variable domain, with the rest looked up from reference TRBV7-2 and TRBJ2-3, is GAGVSQSPSNKVTEKGKDVELRCDPISGHTALYWYRQSLGQGLEFLIYFQGNSAPDKSGLPSDRFSAERTGGSVSTLTIQRTQQEDSAVYLCASSPSSGRFTDTQYFGPGTRLTVL.

This chain connects TRBV7-8 to TRBJ2-1, with D perhaps TRBD1 or TRBD2 (5 bases each). Trimming removed 5 bases at V and 8 bases at J, with 22 bases between. CDR1 and CDR2 (germline): SGHVS, FQNEAQ. The CDR3 sequence is 16 residues long. The CDR3 sequence is CASSGGRPPFRDEQFF. CDR3 nucleotides: TGTGCCAGCAGCGGGGGTAGGCCTCCATTCCGGGATGAGCAGTTCTTC. The full variable domain, with the rest looked up from reference TRBV7-8 and TRBJ2-1, is GAGVSQSPRYKVAKRGQDVALRCDPISGHVSLFWYQQALGQGPEFLTYFQNEAQLDKSGLPSDRFFAERPEGSVSTLKIQRTQQEDSAVYLCASSGGRPPFRDEQFFGPGTRLTVL.

A single count supports this clone. V and J are TRBV19 and TRBJ1-1, with 12 bases fitting TRBD1. The length of the CDR3 is 17 residues. J lost 3 bases, V lost 4 bases, and 9 bases had no gene match. Germline V gene lookup returns CDR1 LNHDA and CDR2 SQIVND (reference sequence). The CDR3 loop is CASSNRDRGRVHTEAFF. CDR3 bases: TGTGCCAGTAGTAACCGGGACAGGGGGCGAGTGCACACTGAAGCTTTCTTT. Looking up the rest from reference TRBV19 and TRBJ1-1 gives the full variable domain: DGGITQSPKYLFRKEGQNVTLSCEQNLNHDAMYWYRQDPGQGLRLIYYSQIVNDFQKGDIAEGYSVSREKKESFPLTVTSAQKNPTAFYLCASSNRDRGRVHTEAFFGQGTRLTVV.

This sequence joins TRBV4-3 and TRBJ1-1, with 9 bases matching TRBD1. Germline CDR1 is LGHNA and CDR2 is YSLEER. V lost 0 bases and J lost 5; bases outside the gene matches: 4. This CDR3 comprises 15 residues. The CDR3 loop reads CASSQELGQGTEAFF. For the CDR3, the DNA is TGCGCCAGCAGCCAAGAATTAGGACAGGGGACTGAAGCTTTCTTT.

V is TRBV7-2 and J is TRBJ2-1; maybe TRBD1 (6 bases). V gave up 6 bases and J gave up 3 bases, with 9 bases separating them. CDR3 size: 13 residues. CDR1 and CDR2 (germline): SGHTA, FQGNSA. The CDR3 nucleotides read TGTGCCAGCAGAAACAGGGACTACAATGAGCAGTTCTTC. This codes for CASRNRDYNEQFF.

The V and J genes are TRBV2 and TRBJ1-2; a possible D gene is TRBD1 (6 bases). Germline V lookup: CDR1 SNHLY, CDR2 FYNNEI. Trimming pared 6 bases from V and 2 bases from J, leaving 10 bases between. The CDR3 has 13 residues. The CDR3 region is CASRPDRNYGYTF. CDR3 DNA sequence: TGTGCCAGCAGGCCGGACAGAAACTATGGCTACACCTTC. Full variable domain (remainder filled in from reference TRBV2 and TRBJ1-2): EPEVTQTPSHQVTQMGQEVILRCVPISNHLYFYWYRQILGQKVEFLVSFYNNEISEKSEIFDDQFSVERPDGSNFTLKIRSTKLEDSAMYFCASRPDRNYGYTFGSGTRLTVV.

The CDR3 DNA follows: TGTGCCAGCAGACGGACAGGGGACACCTACGAGCAGTACTTC. Encoded protein: CASRRTGDTYEQYF. This rearrangement joins TRBV28 to TRBJ2-7; the match to TRBD1 covers 9 bases. The CDR3 is 14 amino acids. Germline V gives CDR1 MDHEN, CDR2 SYDVKM. Unmatched junction bases numbered 5, after V lost 6 bases and J lost 2 bases.

J is TRBJ1-1 and V is TRBV19; D is unresolved. This CDR3 has 14 amino acids. V was pared by 3 bases and J by 0 bases, with 8 bases between. Germline V gives CDR1 LNHDA, CDR2 SQIVND (reference sequence). The CDR3 coding sequence is TGTGCCAGTAGTATGGCACCGATGAACACTGAAGCTTTCTTT. As protein: CASSMAPMNTEAFF.

This rearrangement joins TRBV6-6 to TRBJ1-2; 9 bases map to TRBD1. Germline CDR1 MNHNY, CDR2 SVGAGI (reference sequence). This CDR3 contains 15 residues. The J segment lost 8 bases and the V segment lost 6 bases, leaving 13 bases of the junction unmatched. CDR3 protein: CASRHIGQGRGGYTF. CDR3 nucleotides: TGTGCCAGCAGGCACATCGGACAGGGGAGAGGGGGCTACACCTTC.

The table lists this clone with a count of one. The chain is built from TRBV5-1 and TRBJ2-5; 13 bases match TRBD2. V lost 6 bases and J lost 5; bases outside the gene matches: 7. There are 15 residues in the CDR3. The germline gives CDR1 SGHRS, CDR2 YFSETQ. The CDR3 coding sequence is TGCGCCAGCAACTCCGGGACTAGCGGGAAGGAGACCCAGTACTTC. Translated, it gives CASNSGTSGKETQYF.